These 9 T cell receptor beta chains share one sample of origin, sequenced in a study of a mutant IDH1 vaccine in newly diagnosed glioma. Their antigens are not known. The assay was immunoSEQ multiplex PCR, and TCRdb's table has in-frame clones only and misses some. This sample carries tens of thousands of clones, roughly 80% of them seen once, and the ten largest clones take roughly 4%. Stated time point: week 35, safety follow-up. A single vaccine dose contained 300 ug of mutant IDH1 20-mer peptide, and topical imiquimod was used with it. The sample was PBMCs, taken from a glioma patient whose treatment included an IDH1 peptide vaccine. The receptors stem from a woman in her late teens or twenties with glioma.

The chain has TRBV19 and TRBJ1-1; D gene ambiguous. The germline gives CDR1 LNHDA, CDR2 SQIVND (reference sequence). This CDR3 spans 11 amino acids. V lost 3 bases and J 4 bases, leaving 3 bases between the germline ends. Here the CDR3 reads CASSMGTEAFF. In DNA, the CDR3 is TGTGCCAGTAGTATGGGCACTGAAGCTTTCTTT.

This clone was recorded only once. The CDR3 nucleotides read TGTGCCAGCAGTTTGGGACTTACTACTAGCGAGCAGTACTTC. Amino acids: CASSLGLTTSEQYF. V and J are TRBV6-9 and TRBJ2-7; D is possibly TRBD2 (6 bases). CDR1 MNHGY and CDR2 SVAAGI come from the germline V gene. V was cut by 4 bases and J by 6 bases, with 16 bases left in between. The CDR3 spans 14 residues.

V is TRBV19 and J is TRBJ2-5; D unresolved. V was pared by 6 bases and J by 4 bases, with 12 bases between. Looked up from germline, CDR1 is LNHDA and CDR2 is SQIVND (reference sequence). The CDR3 length is 13 residues. The CDR3 is CASRGWAGETQYF. The CDR3, as DNA: TGTGCCAGTAGGGGCTGGGCCGGAGAGACCCAGTACTTC. The variable domain in full, completed from reference TRBV19 and TRBJ2-5, reads DGGITQSPKYLFRKEGQNVTLSCEQNLNHDAMYWYRQDPGQGLRLIYYSQIVNDFQKGDIAEGYSVSREKKESFPLTVTSAQKNPTAFYLCASRGWAGETQYFGPGTRLLVL.

The chain employs TRBV9 and TRBJ2-5; D is uncertain. The V gene lost 3 bases and the J gene lost 4 bases, with 1 base spanning the gap. The CDR3 runs to 10 residues. Germline CDR1 reads SGDLS; CDR2 reads YYNGEE. The CDR3 bases are TGTGCCAGCAGCGGAGAGACCCAGTACTTC. It specifies CASSGETQYF.

The CDR3 here is CASSFFEGDTEAFF. The DNA of the CDR3 is TGTGCCAGCAGCTTCTTTGAGGGTGACACTGAAGCTTTCTTT. The V gene is TRBV6-6, the J gene TRBJ1-1; D not certain. The V end was cut by 6 bases, the J end by 3 bases, with 14 bases between. In germline, CDR1 is MNHNY, CDR2 SVGAGI (reference sequence). The CDR3 covers 14 residues.

The rearrangement joins TRBV10-3 to TRBJ1-2; 8 nucleotides line up with TRBD1. Per the germline V gene, CDR1 is ENHRY and CDR2 is SYGVKD. J was trimmed by 2 bases and V by 5 bases; bases with no gene match: 4. The CDR3 totals 14 residues. In DNA form, the CDR3 reads TGTGCCATCAGTAAAGGACAGGGAAACTATGGCTACACCTTC. Encoded protein: CAISKGQGNYGYTF.

This clone was seen just once. This chain links TRBV5-3 with TRBJ1-3, with D uncertain. TRBV5-3 is reported as an ORF; its role is uncertain. The CDR3 runs 19 residues. Trimming pared 0 bases from V and 0 bases from J, leaving 19 bases between. CDR3 sequence: CARSLAVWTLLNSGNTIYF. CDR3 nucleotides: TGTGCCAGAAGCTTGGCGGTTTGGACCCTGCTGAACTCTGGAAACACCATATATTTT.

The J gene is TRBJ2-5, the V gene TRBV11-2, with D perhaps TRBD1 or TRBD2 (5 bases each). CDR1 is SGHAT, CDR2 FQNNGV, per germline. This CDR3 comprises 15 residues. Trimming took 0 bases from V and 4 from J, leaving 12 bases between them. CDR3 sequence reads: CASSLDPGQRETQYF. In nucleotides, the CDR3 is TGTGCCAGCAGCTTAGACCCGGGGCAGCGAGAGACCCAGTACTTC.

The J gene is TRBJ2-1, the V gene TRBV7-9, with no clear D. This CDR3 spans 13 amino acids. The V and J ends lost 8 bases and 0 bases respectively, with 8 bases between them. CDR1 and CDR2 (germline): SEHNR, FQNEAQ (reference sequence). This CDR3 reads CASRRSSYNEQFF. In DNA, the CDR3 is TGTGCCAGCCGGCGGAGCTCCTACAATGAGCAGTTCTTC.